The 29 T cell receptor beta chains given below trace back to one sample, sequenced in a study of regulatory T cells in long-lasting Graves disease. Documented time point: newly diagnosed GD, antithyroid drugs for less than 3 months. From RNA extracted from PBMCs, the TCR library was made. Researchers made TCR beta libraries by using iRepertoire HTBI primers and running Arm-PCR on CDR3 regions. TCRdb used MiXCR to reprocess the multiplex PCR reads, holding one entry per CDR3 protein. The sample carries around 500,000 distinct CDR3 sequences, more than 10% recorded once. These same records also appear under a second study, on T cells in Graves' hyperthyroidism and ophthalmopathy.

This specimen was peripheral blood mononuclear cells (PBMCs), taken at new diagnosis, from a patient treated with antithyroid drugs. The receptors derive from a woman in her 30s with Graves disease.

In this sample, this clonotype turned up many times. The chain couples TRBV12-5 to TRBJ2-1, with TRBD1 matching 8 bases. The CDR3 length is 14 residues. Germline V gene data show CDR1 as LGHNT and CDR2 as FRNRAP. V shed 7 bases and J 2 bases; nucleotides not matched to a gene: 4. CDR3: CASALTGAYNEQFF. As DNA, the CDR3 is TGTGCTAGTGCCCTGACAGGGGCCTACAATGAGCAGTTCTTC.

This clonotype was counted at least ten times. V usage is TRBV5-1 and J usage is TRBJ2-3; the match to TRBD2 covers 7 bases. J was trimmed by 4 bases and V by 3 bases; bases with no gene match: 14. CDR3 size: 17 residues. CDR1 is SGHRS and CDR2 is YFSETQ in the germline V gene. The CDR3 sequence is CASSSTPRGSGSDTQYF. The CDR3 DNA is TGCGCCAGCAGCTCAACCCCGCGCGGGAGTGGATCAGATACGCAGTATTTT.

This clonotype was seen a handful of times. The chain joins TRBV20-1 to TRBJ1-4, with 8 nucleotides matching TRBD1. CDR1 DFQATT and CDR2 SNEGSKA come from the germline V gene (reference sequence). Losses at the gene ends were 4 bases for V and 4 bases for J; bases not matched to a gene: 11. The CDR3 contains 16 residues. In DNA, the CDR3 is TGCAGTGCTATTAATCGACAGGGGTCGAATAATGAAAAACTGTTTTTT. Encoded protein: CSAINRQGSNNEKLFF.

Many counts were recorded for this clonotype. The CDR3 sequence is CASSYIPQSPGTGRTYEQYF. The CDR3 DNA reads as TGTGCCAGCAGTTACATCCCACAATCACCAGGGACTGGAAGGACCTACGAGCAGTACTTC. This chain uses TRBV6-5 with TRBJ2-7; D is possibly TRBD2 (6 bases). Germline V gives CDR1 MNHEY, CDR2 SVGAGI. Trimming removed 2 bases at V and 2 bases at J, with 28 bases between. The length of the CDR3 is 20 residues.

The chain combines TRBV9 with TRBJ2-5; 8 bases align to TRBD1. CDR1 SGDLS and CDR2 YYNGEE come from the germline V gene. The junction had 6 bases not matched to a gene; V was cut back by 4 bases and J by 1 base. This CDR3 region has 15 residues. DNA of the CDR3: TGTGCCAGCAGCCCGAGGGACAGGAGCCAAGAGACCCAGTACTTC. Encoded protein: CASSPRDRSQETQYF. Full variable domain (remainder filled in from reference TRBV9 and TRBJ2-5): DSGVTQTPKHLITATGQRVTLRCSPRSGDLSVYWYQQSLDQGLQFLIQYYNGEERAKGNILERFSAQQFPDLHSELNLSSLELGDSALYFCASSPRDRSQETQYFGPGTRLLVL.

As for this clonotype: The DNA is left out, because the CDR3 cannot be placed on it with certainty; the CDR3 is given as TCRdb lists it. This chain uses TRBV7-8 with TRBJ2-7; the table assigns TRBD2, which was not confirmed against the DNA. The CDR3 extends over 20 residues, inclusive of both ends. In germline, CDR1 is SGHVS, CDR2 FQNEAQ. The CDR3 sequence: CASSFYICSARLSGSYEQYF.

CDR3 in amino acids: CASSEGINYGYTF. The CDR3 DNA reads TGCGCCAGCAGTGAGGGGATAAACTATGGCTACACCTTC. This sequence joins TRBV10-1 and TRBJ1-2; D call uncertain. CDR1 WNHNN and CDR2 SYGVQD come from the germline V gene (reference sequence). Trimming stripped 2 bases from V and 2 bases from J, with 6 bases between. The CDR3 loop spans 13 amino acids.

This clonotype was counted at least ten times. The genes are TRBV29-1 and TRBJ2-1, with D possibly TRBD1 on 6 matching bases. V lost 6 bases and J 0 bases, leaving 18 bases between the germline ends. Germline-derived CDR1 and CDR2 are SQVTM and ANQGSEA. CDR3 length equals 16 residues. The chain's CDR3 is CSVGAKHRDSYNEQFF. CDR3 DNA: TGCAGCGTGGGCGCCAAACACAGGGACTCCTACAATGAGCAGTTCTTC.

This clonotype showed up many times. This chain connects TRBV20-1 to TRBJ1-1; possible D gene TRBD1, 6 bases. Germline CDR1 is DFQATT and CDR2 is SNEGSKA (reference sequence). The CDR3 is made up of 14 amino acids. V was cut by 0 bases and J by 0 bases, with 8 bases left in between. The CDR3, as DNA: TGCAGTGCTAGAGACGGGGGCCTGAACACTGAAGCTTTCTTT. It yields the protein CSARDGGLNTEAFF.

This clonotype was seen many times. V is TRBV20-1 and J is TRBJ2-7; 8 nucleotides align to TRBD2. V lost 5 bases to trimming and J lost 5 bases; unmatched junction nucleotides: 14. The CDR3 runs to 15 residues. CDR1 and CDR2 (germline): DFQATT, SNEGSKA (reference sequence). The CDR3 is CSARHTGGEVNEQYF. DNA of the CDR3: TGCAGTGCTCGACATACGGGGGGGGAGGTGAACGAGCAGTACTTC.

The table lists this clonotype with many counts. The chain uses TRBV18 and TRBJ2-7, with 12 bases lining up with TRBD2. CDR1 KGHSH and CDR2 LQKENI come from the germline V gene. The CDR3 is 15 amino acids. Germline trimming cut 4 bases from V and 2 bases from J; bases unmatched to any gene: 3. The CDR3 region has the DNA TGTGCCAGCTCACGAACTAGCGGGAGGACCTACGAGCAGTACTTC. This sequence encodes CASSRTSGRTYEQYF.

At least ten counts were recorded for this clonotype. The chain links TRBV24-1 to TRBJ1-1; D possibly corresponds to TRBD1 (5 bases). The CDR3 length is 13 residues. Trimming removed 9 bases at V and 0 bases at J, with 10 bases between. In germline, CDR1 is KGHDR, CDR2 SFDVKD. The CDR3 protein is CATRREVNTEAFF. DNA for the CDR3: TGTGCCACCCGCAGGGAAGTGAACACTGAAGCTTTCTTT.

This clonotype has only a few counts. This chain connects TRBV7-9 to TRBJ2-7; tentatively, D is TRBD1 (6 bases). CDR3 length equals 15 residues. Germline loops: CDR1 SEHNR, CDR2 FQNEAQ (reference sequence). V was trimmed by 4 bases and J by 2 bases, leaving 15 bases between them. CDR3 nucleotides: TGTGCCAGCAGCTCACCGGACAGCGTTACCTACGAGCAGTACTTC. Translation gives CASSSPDSVTYEQYF. Combining the CDR3 with reference TRBV7-9 and TRBJ2-7 gives the whole variable domain DTGVSQNPRHKITKRGQNVTFRCDPISEHNRLYWYRQTLGQGPEFLTYFQNEAQLEKSRLLSDRFSAERPKGSFSTLEIQRTEQGDSAMYLCASSSPDSVTYEQYFGPGTRLTVT.

The sample holds many counts of this clonotype. The chain joins TRBV28 to TRBJ1-1, with unresolved D. V lost 5 bases and J lost 1, with 14 bases in between. CDR1 and CDR2 (germline): MDHEN, SYDVKM. The CDR3 is made up of 15 amino acids. The CDR3 loop reads CASSDRRTGNTEAFF. CDR3 DNA: TGTGCCAGCAGTGACCGTAGGACGGGGAACACTGAAGCTTTCTTT.

This clonotype was seen ten or more times. The DNA for the CDR3 is TGTGCCAGCAGTTACAGGGGGACAAATCAGCCCCAGCATTTT. Amino acid sequence: CASSYRGTNQPQHF. The genes are TRBV6-5 and TRBJ1-5; D is perhaps TRBD1 (6 bases). The V and J ends lost 2 bases and 4 bases respectively, with 9 bases between them. CDR3 length: 14 residues. Germline CDR1 MNHEY, CDR2 SVGAGI.

This clonotype was seen a handful of times. The chain recombines TRBV6-2 or TRBV6-3 with TRBJ2-1; tentatively, D is TRBD2 (6 bases). Germline V gene data show CDR1 as MNHEY and CDR2 as SVGEGT. This CDR3 contains 15 residues. Trimming shortened V by 5 bases and J by 0 bases, and 11 bases separated the two germline ends. This chain's CDR3 is CASSGRGNSYNEQFF. For the CDR3, the DNA is TGTGCCAGCAGTGGCCGGGGGAACTCCTACAATGAGCAGTTCTTC.

This clonotype was counted many times. V is TRBV28 and J is TRBJ2-3; D call uncertain. With 5 bases removed from V and 4 bases from J, the gap between germline ends came to 16 bases. Germline V gives CDR1 MDHEN, CDR2 SYDVKM. The CDR3 covers 15 residues. This CDR3 is CASSPFPGPSDTQYF. For the CDR3, the DNA is TGTGCCAGCAGTCCGTTTCCCGGACCTTCAGATACGCAGTATTTT.

This clonotype was counted at least ten times. V is TRBV19 and J is TRBJ1-5, with no clear D. V lost 3 bases and J 4 bases, leaving 13 bases between the germline ends. CDR1 and CDR2 from the germline V gene are LNHDA and SQIVND (reference sequence). The CDR3 extends over 15 amino acids. The CDR3 coding sequence is TGTGCCAGTAGTATGAGCGTCAGAGGGAATCAGCCCCAGCATTTT. It encodes CASSMSVRGNQPQHF.

This clonotype has a count of ten or more. This chain connects TRBV7-2 to TRBJ2-1; D is perhaps TRBD1 (6 bases). The CDR3 length is 15 residues. The germline V gene has CDR1 SGHTA and CDR2 FQGNSA. Between the trimmed V and J ends, which lost 1 base and 8 bases, there was a span of 15 bases. The CDR3 protein is CASSLVGAIDDEQFF. CDR3 DNA sequence: TGTGCCAGCAGCTTAGTGGGGGCCATTGATGATGAGCAGTTCTTC.

This clonotype has more than one count but fewer than ten. This rearrangement joins TRBV6-2 or TRBV6-3 to TRBJ2-7, with D perhaps TRBD1 or TRBD2 (5 bases each). Trimming stripped 4 bases from V and 1 base from J, with 11 bases between. The CDR3 runs 14 residues. Per the germline V gene, CDR1 is MNHEY and CDR2 is SVGEGT. The CDR3 here is CASSSLGGSYEQYF. The CDR3 DNA sequence: TGTGCCAGCAGTTCCCTTGGGGGTTCCTACGAGCAGTACTTC.

This clonotype was found many times. The chain uses TRBV18 and TRBJ1-1; 8 nucleotides align to TRBD1. Germline V gene lookup returns CDR1 KGHSH and CDR2 LQKENI. V gave up 1 base and J gave up 3 bases; unmatched junction bases: 4. This CDR3 is 15 amino acids long. The CDR3 here is CASSPLQGVDTEAFF. The CDR3 DNA is TGTGCCAGCTCACCACTACAGGGGGTCGACACTGAAGCTTTCTTT.

For this clonotype: This sequence may be a read error, since a much larger clone differs from it by one base. The chain joins TRBV28 to TRBJ2-5, with D possibly matching TRBD2 (5 bases). Germline-derived CDR1 and CDR2 are MDHEN and SYDVKM. There are 16 residues in the CDR3. This CDR3 reads CASSFPGRGIQGTQYF. The CDR3 DNA reads TGTGCCAGCAGTTTCCCTGGGCGAGGGATACAAGGGACCCAGTACTTC.

In this sample, this clonotype turned up many times. The chain employs TRBV15 and TRBJ1-3; possibly TRBD1 for D (6 bases). V was pared by 0 bases and J by 4 bases, with 10 bases between. The CDR3 is 15 residues long. CDR1 is LNHNV and CDR2 is YYDKDF in the germline V gene (reference sequence). This CDR3 reads CATSREGAKGNTIYF. The CDR3 DNA follows: TGTGCCACCAGCAGAGAGGGGGCGAAGGGAAACACCATATATTTT.

This clonotype has more than one count but fewer than ten. This chain joins TRBV30 and TRBJ1-1; maybe TRBD1 (5 bases). V shed 0 bases and J shed 6 bases, with 8 bases lying between them. This CDR3 has 12 amino acids. Germline-derived CDR1 and CDR2 are GTSNPN and SVGIG (reference sequence). For the CDR3, the DNA is TGTGCCTGGAGTGTGCAGGGCCCTGAAGCTTTCTTT. This gives the protein CAWSVQGPEAFF. Supplemented by reference TRBV30 and TRBJ1-1, the full variable domain reads SQTIHQWPATLVQPVGSPLSLECTVEGTSNPNLYWYRQAAGRGLQLLFYSVGIGQISSEVPQNLSASRPQDRQFILSSKKLLLSDSGFYLCAWSVQGPEAFFGQGTRLTVV.

There are a few counts of this clonotype. The chain is built from TRBV12-3 or TRBV12-4 and TRBJ2-1; either TRBD1 or TRBD2 may supply D (5 bases each). Trimming removed 6 bases at V and 10 bases at J, with 13 bases between. The CDR3 contains 12 residues. In DNA, the CDR3 is TGTGCCAGCAGGATAACCGGGACGGAGCAGTTCTTC. As protein: CASRITGTEQFF.

This clonotype was observed at least ten times. The chain uses TRBV12-3 or TRBV12-4 and TRBJ2-7; D may correspond to TRBD1 or TRBD2 (5 bases each). Trimming took off 3 bases at V and 7 bases at J, with 22 bases between the two ends. This CDR3 contains 16 residues. For the CDR3, the DNA is TGTGCCAGCAGTTTTCGCTTCGGGATACCCTACAGGGAGCAGTACTTC. It specifies CASSFRFGIPYREQYF.

The gene calls are TRBV28 and TRBJ2-3; TRBD2 agrees at 8 bases. The V gene's germline CDR1 is MDHEN and CDR2 SYDVKM. The CDR3 runs 16 residues. J lost 2 bases, V lost 5 bases, and 9 bases had no gene match. The CDR3 DNA follows: TGTGCCAGCAGTGTCGGACTAGCTGATCCCACAGATACGCAGTATTTT. Translating it yields CASSVGLADPTDTQYF.

This clonotype was seen ten or more times. The rearrangement links TRBV30 to TRBJ1-1; 7 bases are a match to TRBD1. Trimming cost V 2 bases and J 4 bases; bases outside gene matches: 7. Germline assignment: CDR1 GTSNPN and CDR2 SVGIG (reference sequence). The CDR3 length is 14 residues. CDR3 DNA sequence: TGTGCCTGGAGTAACGTGCCAGGGGGCACTGAAGCTTTCTTT. This gives the protein CAWSNVPGGTEAFF. Looking up the rest from reference TRBV30 and TRBJ1-1 gives the full variable domain: SQTIHQWPATLVQPVGSPLSLECTVEGTSNPNLYWYRQAAGRGLQLLFYSVGIGQISSEVPQNLSASRPQDRQFILSSKKLLLSDSGFYLCAWSNVPGGTEAFFGQGTRLTVV.

This clonotype was counted at least ten times. The J gene is TRBJ1-2, the V gene TRBV19, with D possibly matching TRBD1 (5 bases). This CDR3 region has 14 residues. Trimming cost V 8 bases and J 4 bases, with 17 bases left between them. The germline V gene encodes CDR1 LNHDA and CDR2 SQIVND (reference sequence). The CDR3 nucleotides are TGTGCCAGTGGAATGGGGCAACCAACCTATGGCTACACCTTC. This codes for CASGMGQPTYGYTF.